These 21 T cell receptor beta chains share one sample of origin, sequenced in a study of OX40 agonist ivuxolimab in advanced cancers. Assay: immunoSEQ multiplex PCR; the TCRdb copy retains only in-frame clones and omits some. The sample contains approximately 13,000 clones, roughly 69% of which appear only once. Sequenced here: CD4+ or CD8+ T cells sorted from blood, sampled in a trial of the OX40 agonist ivuxolimab. The receptors were gathered from an adult with an advanced solid tumor such as melanoma, head and neck, liver or kidney cancer.

The gene calls are TRBV29-1 and TRBJ2-1; TRBD2 matches at 9 bases. Germline trimming cut 1 base from V and 0 bases from J; bases unmatched to any gene: 1. Germline CDR1 is SQVTM and CDR2 is ANQGSEA. The CDR3 loop spans 15 amino acids. CDR3 in amino acids: CSVEGLAASYNEQFF. The CDR3 nucleotides are TGCAGCGTTGAAGGACTAGCGGCCTCCTACAATGAGCAGTTCTTC.

This clone was detected many times. The chain couples TRBV25-1 to TRBJ2-7; D possibly uses TRBD1 or TRBD2 (5 bases each). The germline V gene has CDR1 MGHDK and CDR2 SYGVNS. This CDR3 region has 13 residues. V was pared by 7 bases and J by 7 bases, with 17 bases between. In DNA form, the CDR3 reads TGTGCCAGCAATGGCATGGGGGTTGGTGAGCAGTACTTC. Residues: CASNGMGVGEQYF.

The CDR3 sequence: CASSHNGGSGELFF. The DNA of the CDR3 is TGTGCCAGTAGTCACAATGGGGGTTCCGGGGAGCTGTTTTTT. V usage is TRBV19 and J usage is TRBJ2-2; D tentatively reads TRBD1 or TRBD2 (5 bases each). The CDR3 sequence is 14 residues long. Trimming left V 5 bases short and J 6 bases short, with 13 bases between. Germline V lookup: CDR1 LNHDA, CDR2 SQIVND (reference sequence).

The chain carries TRBV13 and TRBJ2-3; TRBD1 or TRBD2 may be the D gene (5 bases each). The length of the CDR3 is 15 residues. CDR1 is PRHDT, CDR2 FYEKMQ, per germline (reference sequence). The V and J ends lost 3 bases and 1 base respectively, with 11 bases between them. Written as DNA, the CDR3 is TGTGCCAGCAGCTTCGGGACCACTGGCACAGATACGCAGTATTTT. This translates into CASSFGTTGTDTQYF.

This clone occurred a few times. This chain links TRBV4-1 with TRBJ2-1; D perhaps matches TRBD2 (5 bases). Germline values: CDR1 MGHRA, CDR2 YSYEKL. The V end lost 1 base, the J end lost 9 bases, and 16 bases lay between the germline ends. The CDR3 is 15 residues long. Written as DNA, the CDR3 is TGCGCCAGCAGCCAAGCTGCTAGCCTAGTGGGTGAGCAGTTCTTC. Amino acid sequence: CASSQAASLVGEQFF.

The chain combines TRBV29-1 with TRBJ2-7, with D perhaps TRBD1 (5 bases). The V and J ends lost 5 bases and 5 bases respectively, with 22 bases between them. The length of the CDR3 is 15 residues. Germline V gives CDR1 SQVTM, CDR2 ANQGSEA. The CDR3 DNA reads as TGCAGCGTTTTCATCGCTTCAGGGTTCTTCAACGAGCAGTACTTC. It specifies CSVFIASGFFNEQYF.

The chain couples TRBV29-1 to TRBJ2-3, with D perhaps given as TRBD1 or TRBD2 (5 bases each). The V gene lost 2 bases and the J gene lost 2 bases, with 14 bases spanning the gap. The CDR3 totals 15 residues. Germline V gene lookup returns CDR1 SQVTM and CDR2 ANQGSEA. CDR3 bases: TGCAGCGTTGAAAGGTTAGGGGAGTCCACAGATACGCAGTATTTT. This codes for CSVERLGESTDTQYF.

This chain uses TRBV27 with TRBJ2-7; 12 bases are a match to TRBD2. The CDR3 has 14 residues. V lost 6 bases, J lost 6 bases, and 6 bases stayed unmatched. Germline lookup yields CDR1 MNHEY and CDR2 SMNVEV (reference sequence). This chain's CDR3 is CASRLAGGQGEQYF. The DNA of the CDR3 is TGTGCCAGCAGACTAGCGGGAGGCCAAGGCGAGCAGTACTTC.

This rearrangement joins TRBV6-4 to TRBJ2-3; 7 nucleotides align to TRBD2. Per germline, CDR1 MRHNA and CDR2 SNTAGT. This CDR3 comprises 13 residues. Trimming removed 3 bases from V and 3 bases from J; junction bases left unmatched: 0. CDR3 amino acids: CASSERETDTQYF. CDR3 nucleotides: TGTGCCAGCAGTGAGCGGGAGACAGATACGCAGTATTTT.

The chain links TRBV6-1 to TRBJ2-5; 7 nucleotides align to TRBD1. From germline, CDR1 is MNHNS and CDR2 SASEGT. V was pared by 5 bases and J by 4 bases, with 10 bases of the junction left unmatched. The CDR3 extends over 15 amino acids. The CDR3 region has the DNA TGTGCCAGCAGTCACTTCGACAGGGCAGGAGAGACCCAGTACTTC. Amino acid sequence: CASSHFDRAGETQYF.

This clone was seen a handful of times. V and J are TRBV28 and TRBJ2-5; D possibly corresponds to TRBD1 (6 bases). Trimming cost V 6 bases and J 5 bases, with 19 bases left between them. The CDR3 totals 15 residues. Germline V gene lookup returns CDR1 MDHEN and CDR2 SYDVKM. CDR3 in amino acids: CASRQGQSVGETQYF. CDR3 DNA sequence: TGTGCCAGCAGGCAGGGGCAGTCGGTCGGGGAGACCCAGTACTTC.

This clone qualifies as medium-sized. This chain joins TRBV5-4 and TRBJ2-1; D is unresolved. The CDR3 is made up of 12 amino acids. Trimming removed 2 bases at V and 9 bases at J, with 9 bases between. Germline V lookup: CDR1 SGHNT, CDR2 YYREEE (reference sequence). The CDR3 loop reads CASSLNSPEQFF. The CDR3, as DNA: TGTGCCAGCAGCTTAAACAGCCCTGAGCAGTTCTTC.

The chain joins TRBV5-5 to TRBJ2-3, with D possibly being TRBD1 (6 bases). The V end lost 4 bases, the J end lost 6 bases, and 15 bases lay between the germline ends. The length of the CDR3 is 14 residues. CDR1 SGHKS and CDR2 YYEKEE come from the germline V gene (reference sequence). The CDR3 DNA reads as TGTGCCAGCAGCCCCCCTCAGGGGCGGGATACGCAGTATTTT. Translating gives CASSPPQGRDTQYF.

The chain's CDR3 is CSVINWRGDTEAFF. Here the CDR3 DNA reads TGCAGCGTTATAAATTGGAGGGGGGACACTGAAGCTTTCTTT. The chain uses TRBV29-1 and TRBJ1-1; TRBD1 is a possible D gene (6 bases). The CDR3 consists of 14 residues. Per germline, CDR1 SQVTM and CDR2 ANQGSEA. V lost 5 bases and J lost 3, with 16 bases in between.

The chain joins TRBV13 to TRBJ2-1, with 10 bases identical to TRBD2. This CDR3 contains 18 residues. Per the germline V gene, CDR1 is PRHDT and CDR2 is FYEKMQ (reference sequence). Germline trimming cut 2 bases from V and 1 base from J; bases unmatched to any gene: 8. The CDR3 reads CASSLFGSGRLSYNEQFF. CDR3 in DNA: TGTGCCAGCAGCTTATTCGGTAGCGGGAGGCTGTCCTACAATGAGCAGTTCTTC.

This clone has only one observation. The chain links TRBV27 to TRBJ2-7; the match to TRBD1 covers 9 bases. V lost 5 bases to trimming and J lost 4 bases; unmatched junction nucleotides: 6. CDR1 and CDR2 (germline): MNHEY, SMNVEV (reference sequence). CDR3 length equals 14 residues. CDR3 region: CASSPGTGLYEQYF. The CDR3 nucleotides are TGTGCCAGCAGTCCCGGGACAGGGTTATACGAGCAGTACTTC.

The chain joins TRBV15 to TRBJ2-7; 9 bases fit TRBD2. CDR1 and CDR2 (germline): LNHNV, YYDKDF (reference sequence). J gave up 7 bases and V 0 bases, and 10 bases lay outside the gene matches. This CDR3 spans 16 amino acids. Here the CDR3 DNA reads TGTGCCACCAGCAGAGATGGCGGCGGGAGGGCCTTTGAGCAGTACTTC. Translated: CATSRDGGGRAFEQYF.

By share of the sample, this clone is medium-sized. The V gene is TRBV19, the J gene TRBJ2-3, with 7 positions matching TRBD2. This CDR3 comprises 14 residues. V lost 1 base to trimming and J lost 4 bases; unmatched junction nucleotides: 2. Germline V gives CDR1 LNHDA, CDR2 SQIVND (reference sequence). CDR3 DNA sequence: TGTGCCAGTAGTATAGGGCGGGAGCCAGATACGCAGTATTTT. Encoded protein: CASSIGREPDTQYF.

The V and J genes are TRBV4-2 and TRBJ1-2; D is uncertain. The germline CDR1 and CDR2 sequences are LGHNA and YNFKEQ. The CDR3 runs to 10 residues. V was shortened by 8 bases and J by 4 bases, with 5 bases between the two germline ends. CDR3 DNA: TGTGCCAGCCCCTCCTATGGCTACACCTTC. It translates to CASPSYGYTF.

This clone was picked up a small number of times. The chain employs TRBV11-2 and TRBJ2-4, with D hard to call. V was clipped by 2 bases and J by 6 bases, with 14 bases between them. Germline V lookup: CDR1 SGHAT, CDR2 FQNNGV. The CDR3 covers 15 residues. The CDR3 is CASSLWAPPTNIQYF. CDR3 nucleotides: TGTGCCAGCAGCTTATGGGCCCCCCCTACAAACATTCAGTACTTC. The full variable domain, completed using reference TRBV11-2 and TRBJ2-4, is EAGVAQSPRYKIIEKRQSVAFWCNPISGHATLYWYQQILGQGPKLLIQFQNNGVVDDSQLPKDRFSAERLKGVDSTLKIQPAKLEDSAVYLCASSLWAPPTNIQYFGAGTRLSVL.

V and J are TRBV27 and TRBJ2-5; TRBD2 aligns across 11 bases. This CDR3 region has 16 residues. Trimming at V came to 5 bases and at J to 5 bases, leaving 10 bases not matched to a gene. CDR1 is MNHEY, CDR2 SMNVEV, per germline (reference sequence). DNA for the CDR3: TGTGCCAGCAGTCCCTTAGCGGGAGGGCCACGGGAGACCCAGTACTTC. Translation gives CASSPLAGGPRETQYF.